Given below is one TCR beta chain in context. What it recognizes is unknown. The whole isolated RNA underwent reverse transcription, so sequencing captured expressed TCRB transcripts. TCRdb's table, derived via immunoSEQ multiplex PCR, lists solely in-frame clones and lacks some. Found here are 130,000 to 150,000 clones, 6.9% of them singletons; the top ten hold approximately 1.5%. The germline V and J ends were trimmed by 0 bases and 6 bases, with 11 bases remaining between them. This CDR3 region has 14 residues. Germline V gene lookup returns CDR1 SEHNR and CDR2 FQNEAQ (reference sequence). The source of the sample is a study of beta chain features in type 1 diabetes. Background on the study: Sorted cell examination encompassed approximately 110 million cells across all samples. Study-level results: cDNA-based reads could over-represent cells with high TCR expression. The study found that naive, central memory and Treg TCRB repertoires appeared more similar in patients than in healthy donors.

This receptor was taken from a woman in her thirties in good health. V and J are TRBV7-9 and TRBJ1-2; possibly TRBD1 for D (5 bases). The sequencing input was central memory CD4+ T cells from blood. The CDR3 region is CASSLALLGDGYTF. The CDR3 DNA sequence: TGTGCCAGCAGCTTAGCGCTTCTAGGGGATGGCTACACCTTC.